This T cell receptor beta chain was captured by sequencing in a study of T cells of healthy individuals. In its sample, this clonotype was seen many times. MiXCR, run by TCRdb on the 5' RACE reads, gives a single entry per CDR3 protein. This table holds around 63,000 distinct CDR3 sequences, roughly 16% found once. The J segment lost 0 bases and the V segment lost 0 bases, leaving 1 base of the junction unmatched. CDR3 size: 15 residues. The V gene's germline CDR1 is LGHNA and CDR2 YSLEER. This rearrangement joins TRBV4-3 to TRBJ1-1; 7 bases line up with TRBD1. This sequence was found in a human donor in good health. CDR3 sequence reads: CASSQEGQMNTEAFF. In DNA, the CDR3 is TGCGCCAGCAGCCAAGAGGGACAGATGAACACTGAAGCTTTCTTT.